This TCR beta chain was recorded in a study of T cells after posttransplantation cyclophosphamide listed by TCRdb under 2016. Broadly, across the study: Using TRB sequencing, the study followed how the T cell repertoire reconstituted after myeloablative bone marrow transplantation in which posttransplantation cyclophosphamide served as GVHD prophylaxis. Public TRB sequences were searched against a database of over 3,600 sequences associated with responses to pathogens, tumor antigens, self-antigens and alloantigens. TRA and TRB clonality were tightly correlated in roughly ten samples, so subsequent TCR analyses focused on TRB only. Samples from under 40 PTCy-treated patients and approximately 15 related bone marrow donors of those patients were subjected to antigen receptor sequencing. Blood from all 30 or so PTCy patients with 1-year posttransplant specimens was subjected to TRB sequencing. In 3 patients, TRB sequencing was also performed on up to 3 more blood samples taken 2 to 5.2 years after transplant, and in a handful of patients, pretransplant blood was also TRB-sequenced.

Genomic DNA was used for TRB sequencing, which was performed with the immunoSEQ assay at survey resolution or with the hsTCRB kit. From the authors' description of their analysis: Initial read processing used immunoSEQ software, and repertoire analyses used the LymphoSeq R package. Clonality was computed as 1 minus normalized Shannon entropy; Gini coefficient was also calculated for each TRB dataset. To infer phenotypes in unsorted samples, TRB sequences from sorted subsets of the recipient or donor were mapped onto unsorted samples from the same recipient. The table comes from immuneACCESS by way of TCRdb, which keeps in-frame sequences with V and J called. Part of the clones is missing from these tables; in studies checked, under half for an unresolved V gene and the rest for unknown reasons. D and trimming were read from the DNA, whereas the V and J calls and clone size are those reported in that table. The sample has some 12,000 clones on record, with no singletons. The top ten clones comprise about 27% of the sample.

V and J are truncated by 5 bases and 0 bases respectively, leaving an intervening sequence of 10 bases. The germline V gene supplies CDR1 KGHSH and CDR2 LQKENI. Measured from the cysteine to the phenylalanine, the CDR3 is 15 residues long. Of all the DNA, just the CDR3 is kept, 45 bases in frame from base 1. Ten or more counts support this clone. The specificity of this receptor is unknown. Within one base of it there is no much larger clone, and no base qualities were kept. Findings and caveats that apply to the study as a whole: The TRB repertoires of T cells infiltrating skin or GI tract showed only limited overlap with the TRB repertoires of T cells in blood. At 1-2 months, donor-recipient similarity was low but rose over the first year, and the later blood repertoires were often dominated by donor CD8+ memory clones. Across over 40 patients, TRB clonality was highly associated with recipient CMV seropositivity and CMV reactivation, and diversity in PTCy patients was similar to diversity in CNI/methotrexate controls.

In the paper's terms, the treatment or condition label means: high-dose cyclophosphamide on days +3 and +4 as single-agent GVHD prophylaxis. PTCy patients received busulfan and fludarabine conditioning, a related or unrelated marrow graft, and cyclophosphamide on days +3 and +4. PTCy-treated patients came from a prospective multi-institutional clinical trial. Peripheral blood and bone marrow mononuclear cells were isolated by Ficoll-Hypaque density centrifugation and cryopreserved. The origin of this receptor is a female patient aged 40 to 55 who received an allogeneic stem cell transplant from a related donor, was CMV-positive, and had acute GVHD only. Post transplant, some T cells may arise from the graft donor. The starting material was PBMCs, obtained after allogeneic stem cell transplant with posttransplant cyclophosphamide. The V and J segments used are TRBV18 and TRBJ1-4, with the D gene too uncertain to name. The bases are TGTGCCAGCTCAATCCAGGAGGCAACTAATGAAAAACTGTTTTTT. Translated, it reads CASSIQEATNEKLFF. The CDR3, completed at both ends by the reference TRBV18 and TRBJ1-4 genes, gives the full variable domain NAGVMQNPRHLVRRRGQEARLRCSPMKGHSHVYWYRQLPEEGLKFMVYLQKENIIDESGMPKERFSAEFPKEGPSILRIQQVVRGDSAAYFCASSIQEATNEKLFFGSGTQLSVL.